A selection of T cell receptor beta chains follows, all from one sample in a study of T cell responses to AZD1222 COVID-19 vaccine. Generated by immunoSEQ multiplex PCR, the TCRdb table keeps only in-frame clones and is missing some. The sample yields more than 110,000 clones, 70% to 90% seen once. The source material was peripheral blood, sampled on day 0 of AZD1222 vaccination. Receptor source: an adult in good health. Each CDR3 is given without its conserved first and last residue.

v_call	cdr3_aa
TRBV19	ASSISSGSHNEQF
TRBV19	ASSARLVSYNEQF
TRBV4-1	ASSQGTGTGYNQPQH
TRBV5-4	ASSLGASGSADTQY
TRBV5-5	ASSLVLGDYEQY
TRBV30	AWTEKPLAAQETQY
TRBV29-1	SVHYMNTEAF
TRBV3-1/TRBV3-2	ASSQAVTANSPLH
TRBV2	ASSWAGARGNYGYT
TRBV5-8	ASSWSGGSYGYT
TRBV4-3	ASSQGGQYNSPLH
TRBV5-6	ASSLATAGYT
TRBV7-8	ASSLVGDTVEKLF
TRBV20-1	SASSAGPYNEQF
TRBV5-1	ASSYQETQY
TRBV19	ASSPRTGRNTEAF
TRBV10-1	ASSESGAYGYT
TRBV4-1	ASSTIGLHVEAF
TRBV29-1	SIEGSYTEAF
TRBV7-4	ASSSLTGFRGNQPQH
TRBV12-3/TRBV12-4	ASSAAAGYT
TRBV14	ASSQQGGNNEQF
TRBV5-4	ASSLLKNTEAF
TRBV5-6	ASSLGAQHQPQH
TRBV7-9	ASPSGRSSADTQY
TRBV7-3	ASSVSFGNTIY
TRBV18	ASSPTGDDTEAF
TRBV20-1	SASNQPQH
TRBV7-9	ASSFGTHGATNEKLF
TRBV13	ASSLQGNYGYT
TRBV12-3/TRBV12-4	ASSFKLNTEAF
TRBV9	ASNTGTGLWSPLH
TRBV5-6	ASSSIGTGGASGYT
TRBV18	ASSADSTEAF
TRBV3-1/TRBV3-2	ASSQGQGGNTEAF
TRBV27	ASSLSGTLSWNSPLH
TRBV6-5	ASSYSLPGAYEQY